A selection of T cell receptor beta chains follows, all from one sample in a study of early T cells in non-severe SARS-CoV-2 infection. MiXCR, applied by TCRdb to the 5' RACE reads, yields one record per CDR3 protein. The table lists around 75,000 distinct CDR3 sequences, about 9.4% of them singletons. Sequenced sample: whole blood. The receptors stem from an adult who was a healthcare worker with PCR-confirmed SARS-CoV-2 infection or an uninfected control (not recorded which). Each CDR3 is given with its conserved first and last residue. A D gene is named only where the DNA matches it firmly. Part of the rows lack a size; the others show once, few, many or a class for expanded clones.

TRBJ2-2 | TRBV6-2/TRBV6-3 | . | many | CASSYEKLTNTGELFF
TRBJ1-2 | TRBV20-1 | TRBD1 | . | CSARPRQGANYGYTF
TRBJ2-2 | TRBV7-2 | . | . | CASSFRARNTGELFF
TRBJ2-1 | TRBV6-2/TRBV6-3 | TRBD2 | many | CASSYPPSGTSSYNEQFF
TRBJ2-3 | TRBV29-1 | TRBD1 | . | CSVVRGPGDTQYF
TRBJ1-5 | TRBV29-1 | . | many | CSVAFRGLNQPQHF
TRBJ1-4 | TRBV30 | . | few | CAWNLGQGSEKLFF
TRBJ2-3 | TRBV7-9 | . | many | CASSLDYNTQYF
TRBJ1-5 | TRBV27 | TRBD1 | many | CASSPRTGNQPQHF
TRBJ2-3 | TRBV7-2 | . | few | CASSSGEDTQYF
TRBJ1-2 | TRBV6-5 | . | few | CASSYGGPYGYTF
TRBJ1-5 | TRBV20-1 | . | . | CSAREGSPMMPQHF
TRBJ1-6 | TRBV18 | . | many | CASSPLTARNAYNSPLHF
TRBJ2-1 | TRBV3-1 | . | . | CASSQLESSYNEQFF
TRBJ2-7 | TRBV4-3 | . | many | CASSQGHRNYEQYF
TRBJ1-5 | TRBV30 | . | many | CAWSRGTRGSNQPQHF
TRBJ1-5 | TRBV20-1 | . | few | CSARAQGNQPQHF
TRBJ2-6 | TRBV20-1 | . | . | CSARESESGANVLTF
TRBJ2-1 | TRBV7-9 | . | few | CASSDGLSGPYNEQFF
TRBJ1-3 | TRBV5-1 | TRBD1 | many | CASSPGGTGIGNTIYF
TRBJ1-2 | TRBV5-4 | . | many | CASSSGPSYYGYTF
TRBJ2-5 | TRBV20-1 | TRBD2 | many | CSARDTGLAGWETQYF
TRBJ1-2 | TRBV29-1 | . | many | CSAAEGTNYGYTF
TRBJ2-1 | TRBV7-9 | . | many | CASSETNNEQFF
TRBJ2-7 | TRBV4-2 | . | many | CASSQEYPGGEQYF
TRBJ1-3 | TRBV29-1 | . | few | CSVGSGSSGNTIYF
TRBJ1-6 | TRBV7-8 | . | many | CASSLMGNRQKPGNSPLHF
TRBJ2-3 | TRBV7-9 | . | few | CASSSPRRGTDTQYF
TRBJ1-5 | TRBV6-6 | TRBD1 | few | CASTGQGHPSSNQPQHF
TRBJ2-7 | TRBV7-6 | TRBD2 | few | CASRSSGSYEQYF
TRBJ2-6 | TRBV7-2 | . | few | CASSFWTSGANVLTF